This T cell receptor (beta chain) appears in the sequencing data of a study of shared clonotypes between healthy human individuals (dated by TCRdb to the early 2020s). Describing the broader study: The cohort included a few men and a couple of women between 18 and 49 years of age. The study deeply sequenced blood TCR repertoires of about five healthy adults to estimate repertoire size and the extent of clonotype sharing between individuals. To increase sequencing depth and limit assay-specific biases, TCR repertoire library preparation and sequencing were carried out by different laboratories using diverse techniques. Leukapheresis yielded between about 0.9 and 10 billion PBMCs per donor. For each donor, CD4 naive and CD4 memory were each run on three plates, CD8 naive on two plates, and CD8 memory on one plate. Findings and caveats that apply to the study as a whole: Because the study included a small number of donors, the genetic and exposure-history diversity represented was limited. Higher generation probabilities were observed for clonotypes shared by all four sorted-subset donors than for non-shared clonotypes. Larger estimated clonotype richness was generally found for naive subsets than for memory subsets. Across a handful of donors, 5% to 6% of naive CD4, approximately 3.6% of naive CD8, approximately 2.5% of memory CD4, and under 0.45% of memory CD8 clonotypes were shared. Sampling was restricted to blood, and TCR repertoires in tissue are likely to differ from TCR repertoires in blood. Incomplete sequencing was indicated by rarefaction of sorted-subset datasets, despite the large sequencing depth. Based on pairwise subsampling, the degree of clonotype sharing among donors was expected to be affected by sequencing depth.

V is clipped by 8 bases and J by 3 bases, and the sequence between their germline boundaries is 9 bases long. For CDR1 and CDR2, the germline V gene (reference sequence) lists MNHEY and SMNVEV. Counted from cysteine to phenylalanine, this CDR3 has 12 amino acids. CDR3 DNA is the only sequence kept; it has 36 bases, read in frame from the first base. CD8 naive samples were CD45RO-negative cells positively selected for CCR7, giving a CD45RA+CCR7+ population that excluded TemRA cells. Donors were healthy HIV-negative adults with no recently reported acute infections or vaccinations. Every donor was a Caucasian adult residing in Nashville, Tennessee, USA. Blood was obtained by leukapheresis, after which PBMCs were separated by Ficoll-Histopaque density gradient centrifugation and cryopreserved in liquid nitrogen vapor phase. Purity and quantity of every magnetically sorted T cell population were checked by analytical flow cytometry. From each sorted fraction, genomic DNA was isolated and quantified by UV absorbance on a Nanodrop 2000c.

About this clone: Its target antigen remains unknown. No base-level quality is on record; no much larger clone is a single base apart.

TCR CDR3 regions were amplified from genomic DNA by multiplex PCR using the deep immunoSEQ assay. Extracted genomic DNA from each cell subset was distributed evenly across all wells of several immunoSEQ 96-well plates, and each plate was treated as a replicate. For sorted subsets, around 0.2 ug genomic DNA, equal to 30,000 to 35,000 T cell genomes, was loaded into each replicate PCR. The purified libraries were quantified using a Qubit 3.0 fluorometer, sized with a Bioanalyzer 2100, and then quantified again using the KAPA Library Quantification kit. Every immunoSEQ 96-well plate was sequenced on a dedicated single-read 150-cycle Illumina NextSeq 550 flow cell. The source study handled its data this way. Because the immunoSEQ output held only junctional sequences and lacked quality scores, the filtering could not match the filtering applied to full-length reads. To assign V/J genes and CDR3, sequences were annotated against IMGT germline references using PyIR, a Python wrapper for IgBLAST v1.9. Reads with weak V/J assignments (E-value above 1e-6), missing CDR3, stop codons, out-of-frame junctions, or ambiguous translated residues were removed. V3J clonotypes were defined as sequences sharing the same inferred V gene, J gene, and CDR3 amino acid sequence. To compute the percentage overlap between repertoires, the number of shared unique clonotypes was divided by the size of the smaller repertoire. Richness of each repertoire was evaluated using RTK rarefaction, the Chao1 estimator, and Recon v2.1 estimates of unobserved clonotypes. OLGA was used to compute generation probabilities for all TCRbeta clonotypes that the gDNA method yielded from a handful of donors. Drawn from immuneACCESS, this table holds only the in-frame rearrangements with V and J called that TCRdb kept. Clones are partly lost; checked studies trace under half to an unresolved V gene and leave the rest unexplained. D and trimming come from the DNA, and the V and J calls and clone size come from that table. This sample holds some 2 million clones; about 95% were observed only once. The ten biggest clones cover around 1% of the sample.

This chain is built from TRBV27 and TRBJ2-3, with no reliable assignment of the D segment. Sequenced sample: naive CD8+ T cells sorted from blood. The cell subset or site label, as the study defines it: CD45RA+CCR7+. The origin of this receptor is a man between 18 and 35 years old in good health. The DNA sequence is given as TGTGCCAGCGCCATAGGGACAGATACGCAGTATTTT. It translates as CASAIGTDTQYF.